These 20 T cell receptor beta chains came from one sample sequenced in a study of PD-1 blockade in classical Hodgkin lymphoma. Time point of the sample: cycle 4 day 1 (C4D1), after around six weeks of nivolumab. Relapse was seen in all patients after autologous stem cell transplantation, and brentuximab vedotin exposure was variable. Using immunoSEQ multiplex PCR, the repertoire was profiled, and TCRdb retains in-frame clones only, with some absent. The sample includes about 47,000 clones, roughly 80% of them seen just once. Sample: peripheral blood mononuclear cells (PBMCs), taken before the fourth cycle of nivolumab. The origin of the receptors is a human donor with classical Hodgkin lymphoma.

This clone was detected only a few times. This chain connects TRBV9 to TRBJ1-1, with D hard to call. In germline, CDR1 is SGDLS, CDR2 YYNGEE. Trimming cost V 3 bases and J 11 bases, with 17 bases left between them. This CDR3 comprises 13 residues. The CDR3 DNA reads as TGTGCCAGCAGCGCGGGGTCTGCGAATGACGCTTTCTTT. As protein: CASSAGSANDAFF.

The CDR3 loop reads CASRTGTQETQYF. In DNA form, the CDR3 reads TGCGCCAGCCGGACAGGGACTCAAGAGACCCAGTACTTC. The V and J genes are TRBV5-1 and TRBJ2-5, with TRBD1 matching over 8 bases. CDR3 length: 13 residues. V lost 7 bases and J lost 2; bases outside the gene matches: 4. Germline values: CDR1 SGHRS, CDR2 YFSETQ. Variable domain in full (rest from reference TRBV5-1 and TRBJ2-5): KAGVTQTPRYLIKTRGQQVTLSCSPISGHRSVSWYQQTPGQGLQFLFEYFSETQRNKGNFPGRFSGRQFSNSRSEMNVSTLELGDSALYLCASRTGTQETQYFGPGTRLLVL.

The J gene is TRBJ2-3, the V gene TRBV4-3; the match to TRBD1 covers 10 bases. Germline CDR1 and CDR2: LGHNA and YSLEER. The CDR3 contains 17 residues. V shed 4 bases, J shed 6 bases, and the junction held 13 bases outside the gene matches. The CDR3 region is CASSPRVGTGVMDTQYF. In DNA, the CDR3 is TGCGCCAGCAGCCCAAGGGTTGGGACAGGGGTAATGGATACGCAGTATTTT.

The V gene is TRBV5-1, the J gene TRBJ2-3; possible D gene TRBD2, 5 bases. The germline V and J ends were trimmed by 2 bases and 6 bases, with 16 bases remaining between them. Germline CDR1 is SGHRS and CDR2 is YFSETQ. The CDR3 is 15 residues long. In DNA, the CDR3 is TGCGCCAGCAGCTTTTTCAGTGTGTCGGGGGATACGCAGTATTTT. Translation gives CASSFFSVSGDTQYF.

The chain couples TRBV4-3 to TRBJ2-1; the D gene could be TRBD1 or TRBD2 (7 bases each). The CDR3 totals 16 residues. Trimming pared 0 bases from V and 7 bases from J, leaving 16 bases between. Germline CDR1 and CDR2: LGHNA and YSLEER. The CDR3 region is CASSQDRGGAINEQFF. CDR3 in DNA: TGCGCCAGCAGCCAAGACAGGGGGGGGGCTATAAATGAGCAGTTCTTC.

This clone was seen just once. This chain links TRBV25-1 with TRBJ2-5, with 10 bases matching TRBD1. The J call may be mistaken, given a closer DNA end match to TRBJ2-7. CDR1 and CDR2 from the germline V gene are MGHDK and SYGVNS. The CDR3 extends over 15 amino acids. CDR3 in amino acids: CASSASGTGAYEQYF. CDR3 nucleotides: TGTGCCAGCAGTGCATCCGGGACAGGGGCCTACGAGCAGTACTTC.

The chain joins TRBV7-2 to TRBJ1-2; D gene uncertain. The CDR3 length is 13 residues. CDR1 is SGHTA, CDR2 FQGNSA, per germline. The V gene lost 6 bases and the J gene lost 1 base, with 9 bases spanning the gap. In DNA form, the CDR3 reads TGTGCCAGCAGTCAAGACGGTAACTATGGCTACACCTTC. Protein sequence: CASSQDGNYGYTF.

This clone was seen a few times. This sequence joins TRBV30 and TRBJ1-2, with D perhaps matching TRBD1 (6 bases). CDR3 size: 12 residues. The germline V gene has CDR1 GTSNPN and CDR2 SVGIG (reference sequence). Trimming removed 2 bases from V and 5 bases from J, with 9 bases in between. CDR3 sequence: CAWSPRGYGYTF. CDR3 DNA sequence: TGTGCCTGGAGTCCTAGGGGGTATGGCTACACCTTC.

This clone was counted a single time. This chain joins TRBV5-4 and TRBJ2-5; the match to TRBD2 covers 10 bases. The germline V gene has CDR1 SGHNT and CDR2 YYREEE (reference sequence). V gave up 4 bases and J gave up 5 bases; unmatched junction bases: 17. CDR3 length: 18 amino acids. CDR3 amino acids: CASSPSSGRNPFGETQYF. The CDR3 region has the DNA TGTGCCAGCAGCCCCAGTAGCGGGAGGAATCCTTTTGGCGAGACCCAGTACTTC.

The V call is TRBV4-2, the J call TRBJ2-3, with 9 bases matching TRBD2. Germline assignment: CDR1 LGHNA and CDR2 YNFKEQ. The CDR3 is made up of 22 amino acids. V shed 0 bases, J shed 4 bases, and the junction held 23 bases outside the gene matches. The CDR3 sequence: CASSQDWKGRGRALGVADTQYF. In nucleotides, the CDR3 is TGTGCCAGCAGCCAAGATTGGAAGGGGCGCGGGAGGGCCTTGGGGGTGGCAGATACGCAGTATTTT.

CDR3 sequence reads: CASSLAGGAGGNTIYF. Here the CDR3 DNA reads TGTGCCAGCAGCTTAGCAGGGGGCGCCGGTGGAAACACCATATATTTT. The chain carries TRBV7-9 and TRBJ1-3, with 7 bases that match TRBD1. V lost 0 bases and J lost 3; bases outside the gene matches: 5. CDR1 is SEHNR, CDR2 FQNEAQ, per germline (reference sequence). This CDR3 has 16 residues.

The rearrangement uses TRBV7-9 and TRBJ1-2; D is ambiguous. The V gene's germline CDR1 is SEHNR and CDR2 FQNEAQ (reference sequence). The CDR3 covers 16 residues. Trimming stripped 5 bases from V and 0 bases from J, with 16 bases between. CDR3 protein: CASSLLSATANYGYTF. The DNA of the CDR3 is TGTGCCAGCAGCCTACTGTCTGCAACAGCTAACTATGGCTACACCTTC.

On this clone itself: A read error may account for a junction end that differs from germline. The chain has TRBV6-1 and TRBJ1-2; the D is unclear. This CDR3 has 13 residues. Germline V gene lookup returns CDR1 MNHNS and CDR2 SASEGT. The CDR3 spells CAISEVGSDGYTF. The DNA of the CDR3 is TGTGCCATCAGTGAAGTCGGGTCGGACGGCTACACCTTC.

This chain uses TRBV6-1 with TRBJ1-3; possibly TRBD1 for D (5 bases). The length of the CDR3 is 12 residues. Trimming took 2 bases from V and 12 from J, leaving 11 bases between them. CDR1 and CDR2 from the germline V gene are MNHNS and SASEGT. The CDR3 sequence: CASSELGEGIYF. The CDR3 DNA follows: TGTGCCAGCAGTGAATTGGGGGAGGGCATATATTTT.

The chain is built from TRBV4-1 and TRBJ2-5, with 9 bases lining up with TRBD2. V shed 4 bases and J 5 bases; nucleotides not matched to a gene: 11. This CDR3 is built from 16 residues. The V gene's germline CDR1 is MGHRA and CDR2 YSYEKL. The CDR3 region has the DNA TGCGCCAGCAGCCCTATGGGCGGGGGGGCCCTGGAGACCCAGTACTTC. Its protein is CASSPMGGGALETQYF.

V usage is TRBV4-2 and J usage is TRBJ2-7; the match to TRBD2 covers 9 bases. The CDR3 covers 16 residues. Germline CDR1 is LGHNA and CDR2 is YNFKEQ. V shed 4 bases and J 2 bases; nucleotides not matched to a gene: 9. The CDR3 reads CASSRGGASGAYEQYF. The CDR3 DNA is TGTGCCAGCAGCCGAGGGGGAGCTAGCGGGGCCTACGAGCAGTACTTC.

The chain uses TRBV5-4 and TRBJ1-1; D is possibly TRBD1 (6 bases). The V gene lost 4 bases and the J gene lost 4 bases, with 17 bases spanning the gap. Germline values: CDR1 SGHNT, CDR2 YYREEE (reference sequence). CDR3 length: 15 amino acids. This CDR3 reads CASSRRQATGTEAFF. The CDR3 nucleotides are TGTGCCAGCAGCCGTAGACAGGCCACGGGCACTGAAGCTTTCTTT.

V is TRBV4-3 and J is TRBJ1-4, with D maybe TRBD1 (6 bases). The CDR3 has 16 residues. Per germline, CDR1 LGHNA and CDR2 YSLEER. V lost 1 base and J 8 bases, leaving 17 bases between the germline ends. The CDR3 protein is CASSQGTARGGEKLFF. In DNA form, the CDR3 reads TGCGCCAGCAGCCAAGGGACAGCACGCGGGGGGGAAAAACTGTTTTTT.

This clone was detected only a few times. CDR3 region: CASSPRRSYEQYF. Written as DNA, the CDR3 is TGTGCCAGCTCACCTCGACGGTCATACGAGCAGTACTTC. The chain carries TRBV18 and TRBJ2-7; no clear D. The ends were cut back, 3 bases at V and 4 bases at J, with 10 bases in the middle. The CDR3 covers 13 residues. CDR1 is KGHSH, CDR2 LQKENI, per germline.

This rearrangement joins TRBV6-6 to TRBJ1-1; D ambiguous. Trimming took 4 bases from V and 4 from J, leaving 10 bases between them. The CDR3 extends over 13 amino acids. Germline V gene data show CDR1 as MNHNY and CDR2 as SVGAGI (reference sequence). CDR3 nucleotide sequence: TGTGCCAGCAGTTTTACCCGGTCCACTGAAGCTTTCTTT. It codes for CASSFTRSTEAFF.